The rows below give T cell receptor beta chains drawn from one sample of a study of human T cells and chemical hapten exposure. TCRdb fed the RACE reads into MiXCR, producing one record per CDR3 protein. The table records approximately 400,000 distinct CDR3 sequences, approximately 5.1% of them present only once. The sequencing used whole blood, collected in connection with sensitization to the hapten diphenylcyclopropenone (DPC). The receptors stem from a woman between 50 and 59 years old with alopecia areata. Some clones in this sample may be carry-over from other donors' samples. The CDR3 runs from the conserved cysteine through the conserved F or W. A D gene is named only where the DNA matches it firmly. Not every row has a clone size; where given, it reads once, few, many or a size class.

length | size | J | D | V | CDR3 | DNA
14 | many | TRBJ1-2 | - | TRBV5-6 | CASSLGQANYGYTF | TGTGCCAGCAGCTTGGGACAGGCTAACTATGGCTACACCTTC
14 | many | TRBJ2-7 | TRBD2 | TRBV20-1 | CSARGRLAEYEQYF | TGCAGTGCAAGGGGGAGACTAGCGGAATACGAGCAGTACTTC
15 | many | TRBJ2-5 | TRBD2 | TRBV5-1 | CASSLSGRAPETQYF | TGCGCCAGCAGCTTGAGCGGGAGGGCCCCAGAGACCCAGTACTTC
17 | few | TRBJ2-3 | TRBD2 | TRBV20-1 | CSVRTVAGGPNTDTQYF | TGCAGTGTCCGCACAGTAGCGGGAGGGCCAAACACAGATACGCAGTATTTT
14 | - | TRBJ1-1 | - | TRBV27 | CASTKAGMNTEAFF | TGTGCCAGCACCAAGGCAGGGATGAACACTGAAGCTTTCTTT
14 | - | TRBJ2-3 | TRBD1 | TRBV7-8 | CASSITGVADTQYF | TGTGCCAGCAGCATAACAGGGGTGGCAGATACGCAGTATTTT
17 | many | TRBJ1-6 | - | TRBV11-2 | CASSSRDLRSYNSPLHF | TGTGCCAGCAGCTCCCGGGACCTAAGAAGTTATAATTCACCCCTCCACTTT
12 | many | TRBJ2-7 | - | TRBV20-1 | CSARDREYEQYF | TGCAGTGCTAGAGACCGGGAGTACGAGCAGTACTTC
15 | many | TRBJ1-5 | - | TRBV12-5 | CASGLGDISNQPQHF | TGTGCTAGTGGTTTAGGGGACATCAGCAATCAGCCCCAGCATTTT
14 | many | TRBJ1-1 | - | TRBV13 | CASSLGKGSTEAFF | TGTGCCAGCAGCTTAGGTAAAGGGAGCACTGAAGCTTTCTTT
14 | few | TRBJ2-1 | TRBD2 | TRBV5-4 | CATTDGTNVDEQFF | TGTGCCACCACGGACGGGACTAATGTCGATGAGCAGTTCTTC
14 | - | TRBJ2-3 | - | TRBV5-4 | CASRQDSRVDTQYF | TGTGCCAGCAGGCAGGACTCGCGAGTCGATACGCAGTATTTT
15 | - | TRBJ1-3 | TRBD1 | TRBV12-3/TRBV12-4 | CASRLMTGAGNTIYF | TGTGCCAGCAGACTAATGACAGGGGCTGGAAACACCATATATTTT
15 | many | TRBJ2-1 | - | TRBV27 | CASSGLSSSYNEQFF | TGTGCCAGCAGTGGTCTATCGAGCTCCTACAATGAGCAGTTCTTC
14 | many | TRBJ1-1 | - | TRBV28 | CASSLGGSLLEAFF | TGTGCCAGCAGTTTAGGTGGTAGTCTTCTAGAAGCTTTCTTT
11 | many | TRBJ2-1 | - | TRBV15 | CATSTGIGQFF | TGTGCCACCAGCACAGGCATAGGGCAGTTCTTC
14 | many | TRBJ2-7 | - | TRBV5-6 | CASSYRDISGEQYF | TGTGCCAGCAGTTACCGGGACATTTCCGGGGAGCAGTACTTC
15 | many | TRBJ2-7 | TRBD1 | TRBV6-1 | CASSVGQGLSYEQYF | TGTGCCAGCAGTGTCGGACAGGGACTGTCCTACGAGCAGTACTTC
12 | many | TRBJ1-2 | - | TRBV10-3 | CAISEGSYGYTF | TGTGCCATCAGTGAGGGGAGCTATGGCTACACCTTC
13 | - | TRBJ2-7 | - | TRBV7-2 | CASSLVGVAEQYF | TGTGCCAGCAGCCTGGTGGGGGTAGCCGAGCAGTACTTC
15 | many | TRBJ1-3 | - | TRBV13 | CASSLGPASGNTIYF | TGTGCCAGCAGCTTAGGGCCAGCCTCTGGAAACACCATATATTTT
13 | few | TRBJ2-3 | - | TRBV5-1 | CASSLRGEDTQYF | TGCGCCAGCAGCTTGAGAGGGGAAGATACGCAGTATTTT
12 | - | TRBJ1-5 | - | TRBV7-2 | CASSPGIQPQHF | TGTGCCAGCAGCCCAGGCATCCAGCCCCAGCATTTT
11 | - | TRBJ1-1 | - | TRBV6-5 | CASSRGSEAFF | TGTGCCAGCAGTCGGGGATCTGAAGCTTTCTTT
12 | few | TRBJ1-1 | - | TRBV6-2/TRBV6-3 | CASSYSGSEAFF | TGTGCCAGCAGTTACTCCGGGAGTGAAGCTTTCTTT
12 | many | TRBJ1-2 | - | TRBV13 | CASSTGQFGYTF | TGTGCCAGCAGCACTGGACAGTTTGGCTACACCTTC
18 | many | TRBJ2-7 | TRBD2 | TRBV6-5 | CASSYSIPGSSGIYEQYF | TGTGCCAGCAGTTACTCGATCCCCGGGTCTAGCGGGATATACGAGCAGTACTTC
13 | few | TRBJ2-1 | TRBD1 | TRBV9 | CASRGQGGDEQFF | TGTGCCAGCAGAGGACAGGGCGGAGATGAGCAGTTCTTC